Sequencing of this TCR beta chain was carried out in a study of blood T cell repertoires in COVID-19. Study-level background: From the United States, Italy and Spain came samples of acute and convalescent COVID-19.

TCRdb keeps only in-frame clones here, not all; method: immunoSEQ multiplex PCR. In the table there are over 60,000 clones, roughly 87% of which are singletons. CDR3 length: 13 residues. V gave up 0 bases and J gave up 8 bases, with 10 bases separating them. Germline CDR1 and CDR2: GTSNPN and SVGIG (reference sequence). This chain links TRBV30 with TRBJ1-4; D gene ambiguous. The sequence was obtained from a man older than 75 with acute or convalescent COVID-19. The sequencing input was peripheral blood. The CDR3 DNA reads TGTGCCTGGAGTGTAGGGTCGGGGGAAAAACTGTTTTTT. Amino acids: CAWSVGSGEKLFF.